The 32 T cell receptor beta chains given below trace back to one sample, sequenced in a study of T cells in narcolepsy. Generated by immunoSEQ multiplex PCR, the TCRdb table keeps only in-frame clones and is missing some. The profile shows about 35,000 clones, 81% of them singletons. The sequenced sample consisted of memory (CD45RA-) CD4+ T cells from blood. These receptors were obtained from a human donor in good health.

This clone has more than one count but fewer than ten. This rearrangement joins TRBV19 to TRBJ1-5, with 9 bases matching TRBD1. V gave up 6 bases and J gave up 2 bases; unmatched junction bases: 2. This CDR3 spans 14 amino acids. From germline, CDR1 is LNHDA and CDR2 SQIVND (reference sequence). CDR3 residues: CASSRTGGNQPQHF. DNA of the CDR3: TGTGCCAGTAGCAGGACAGGGGGCAATCAGCCCCAGCATTTT. The full variable domain, in which reference TRBV19 and TRBJ1-5 provide the parts outside the CDR3, is DGGITQSPKYLFRKEGQNVTLSCEQNLNHDAMYWYRQDPGQGLRLIYYSQIVNDFQKGDIAEGYSVSREKKESFPLTVTSAQKNPTAFYLCASSRTGGNQPQHFGDGTRLSIL.

This chain connects TRBV2 to TRBJ2-1; D unclear. The germline CDR1 and CDR2 sequences are SNHLY and FYNNEI. This CDR3 comprises 14 residues. The V end lost 4 bases, the J end lost 5 bases, and 12 bases lay between the germline ends. This CDR3 reads CASSGLRSDNEQFF. In nucleotides, the CDR3 is TGTGCCAGCAGTGGCCTACGGAGTGACAATGAGCAGTTCTTC.

For this clone: The same CDR3 can be traced to other DNA sequences in this sample. The V gene is TRBV5-1, the J gene TRBJ2-2, with 12 bases lining up with TRBD2. V was clipped by 0 bases and J by 5 bases; unmatched bases: 11. The germline CDR1 and CDR2 sequences are SGHRS and YFSETQ. The CDR3 consists of 19 residues. The CDR3 spells CASSLARLAGGPGTGELFF. Written as DNA, the CDR3 is TGCGCCAGCAGCTTGGCCAGGCTAGCGGGAGGGCCTGGGACCGGGGAGCTGTTTTTT.

The rearrangement links TRBV30 to TRBJ1-2, with 9 nucleotides matching TRBD1. CDR1 GTSNPN and CDR2 SVGIG come from the germline V gene (reference sequence). The J segment lost 7 bases and the V segment lost 3 bases, leaving 9 bases of the junction unmatched. This CDR3 has 14 amino acids. The CDR3 spells CAWSQQGAPGGYTF. The CDR3 bases are TGTGCCTGGAGCCAACAGGGGGCGCCGGGTGGCTACACCTTC.

This clone was observed a single time. The CDR3 spells CASSEQRPSYNEQFF. The CDR3 DNA reads as TGTGCCAGCAGTGAACAGAGACCTTCCTACAATGAGCAGTTCTTC. J is TRBJ2-1 and V is TRBV6-1; the D is unclear. Germline values: CDR1 MNHNS, CDR2 SASEGT. This CDR3 contains 15 residues. The V end was cut by 2 bases, the J end by 1 base, with 9 bases between.

The chain links TRBV7-9 to TRBJ2-7, with 8 bases aligning to TRBD2. With 2 bases clipped from V and 6 bases from J, the junction kept 6 bases outside the gene matches. This CDR3 comprises 14 residues. Germline CDR1 reads SEHNR; CDR2 reads FQNEAQ (reference sequence). The CDR3 DNA sequence: TGTGCCAGCAGCTTACCAGCGGGAGTCTCCGAGCAGTACTTC. Its protein is CASSLPAGVSEQYF.

This clone was picked up one time. V usage is TRBV30 and J usage is TRBJ1-1; no firm D call. The germline CDR1 and CDR2 sequences are GTSNPN and SVGIG (reference sequence). Trimming removed 2 bases at V and 1 base at J, with 14 bases between. This CDR3 has 15 residues. The CDR3 coding sequence is TGTGCCTGGAGTTCTCAGCTAACGGGGAACACTGAAGCTTTCTTT. Residues: CAWSSQLTGNTEAFF.

The chain is built from TRBV5-1 and TRBJ2-3, with 7 bases that match TRBD2. Germline-derived CDR1 and CDR2 are SGHRS and YFSETQ. V shed 2 bases and J 2 bases; nucleotides not matched to a gene: 2. This CDR3 contains 14 residues. CDR3 loop: CASSLTSVTDTQYF. CDR3 bases: TGCGCCAGCAGCTTAACTAGCGTCACAGATACGCAGTATTTT.

The chain links TRBV30 to TRBJ2-3, with no clear D. The CDR3 is 13 amino acids. V was trimmed by 4 bases and J by 1 base, leaving 9 bases between them. CDR1 is GTSNPN, CDR2 SVGIG, per germline (reference sequence). CDR3 amino acids: CAWTWSGTDTQYF. Written as DNA, the CDR3 is TGTGCCTGGACTTGGAGCGGCACAGATACGCAGTATTTT.

This chain links TRBV2 with TRBJ1-1; 9 positions agree with TRBD1. V lost 6 bases, J lost 3 bases, and 8 bases stayed unmatched. Germline CDR1 SNHLY, CDR2 FYNNEI. CDR3 length: 15 residues. The CDR3 is CASRGPGTGHTEAFF. CDR3 DNA sequence: TGTGCCAGCAGGGGCCCCGGGACAGGGCACACTGAAGCTTTCTTT.

J is TRBJ2-2 and V is TRBV11-2; 8 positions match TRBD2. Germline CDR1 reads SGHAT; CDR2 reads FQNNGV. V dropped 5 bases and J dropped 7; count of bases not matched to a gene: 9. This CDR3 is 15 amino acids long. The CDR3 reads CASSIAAGGGGELFF. The CDR3 bases are TGTGCCAGCAGCATAGCGGCGGGAGGCGGCGGGGAGCTGTTTTTT.

V usage is TRBV5-5 and J usage is TRBJ2-7; 7 bases map to TRBD1. V dropped 4 bases and J dropped 2; count of bases not matched to a gene: 6. CDR3 size: 14 residues. Germline V gene sequence: CDR1 SGHKS, CDR2 YYEKEE (reference sequence). Written as DNA, the CDR3 is TGTGCCAGCAGCCAGAGGGGGCCGACCTACGAGCAGTACTTC. Amino acid sequence: CASSQRGPTYEQYF.

CDR3 residues: CASCCPGLSSSPLHF. The CDR3 DNA is TGTGCCAGCTGCTGTCCGGGACTTTCGAGTTCACCCCTCCACTTT. V gene TRBV2 combines with J gene TRBJ1-6, with a weak D call TRBD1 (5 bases). The CDR3 contains 15 residues. In germline, CDR1 is SNHLY, CDR2 FYNNEI. V was cut by 8 bases and J by 9 bases, with 20 bases left in between.

J is TRBJ2-5 and V is TRBV14, with no clear D. CDR3 size: 14 residues. V lost 1 base and J 4 bases, leaving 10 bases between the germline ends. The germline gives CDR1 SGHDN, CDR2 FVKESK. The CDR3 sequence: CASSQGRGSETQYF. The CDR3 DNA follows: TGTGCCAGCAGCCAAGGGCGTGGTTCAGAGACCCAGTACTTC.

This clone was recorded once. The chain links TRBV21-1 to TRBJ2-7. TRBV21-1 is described as a pseudogene. The length of the CDR3 is 14 residues. The CDR3 nucleotides are TGTGCCAGCAGCCTTCACACCAAAGGATACGAGCAGTACTTC. Translating gives CASSLHTKGYEQYF.

This chain uses TRBV10-3 with TRBJ1-1; 8 bases align to TRBD1. The CDR3 extends over 17 amino acids. CDR1 and CDR2 from the germline V gene are ENHRY and SYGVKD. With 6 bases clipped from V and 4 bases from J, the junction kept 16 bases outside the gene matches. The CDR3 nucleotides read TGTGCCATCAGCCCTCAGGGGGCCCAAATAAGGTCCACTGAAGCTTTCTTT. It is translated as CAISPQGAQIRSTEAFF.

The chain couples TRBV4-1 to TRBJ2-2; 8 bases agree with TRBD2. This CDR3 region has 15 residues. The V segment lost 1 base and the J segment 3 bases; nucleotides outside the gene matches: 1. Per the germline V gene, CDR1 is MGHRA and CDR2 is YSYEKL. CDR3 protein: CASSQAGGDTGELFF. DNA of the CDR3: TGCGCCAGCAGCCAAGCGGGGGGGGACACCGGGGAGCTGTTTTTT.

This chain connects TRBV4-2 to TRBJ1-1; 7 bases map to TRBD1. The CDR3 is made up of 18 amino acids. Germline V gene data show CDR1 as LGHNA and CDR2 as YNFKEQ. The trim removed 0 bases at V and 1 base at J, leaving 11 bases unmatched. CDR3 protein: CASSQDRRGARRNTEAFF. CDR3 sequence (DNA): TGTGCCAGCAGCCAAGATCGCAGGGGGGCGCGGAGGAACACTGAAGCTTTCTTT.

This clone was recorded only once. V is TRBV5-4 and J is TRBJ2-1; unclear D gene. Germline loops: CDR1 SGHNT, CDR2 YYREEE (reference sequence). V shed 0 bases and J shed 4 bases, with 14 bases lying between them. The CDR3 has 16 residues. CDR3 amino acids: CASSLAIGQSYNEQFF. For the CDR3, the DNA is TGTGCCAGCAGCTTGGCCATTGGTCAGTCGTACAATGAGCAGTTCTTC.

The gene calls are TRBV7-9 and TRBJ2-5; D is uncertain. The CDR3 length is 14 residues. CDR1 and CDR2 (germline): SEHNR, FQNEAQ (reference sequence). Trimming shortened V by 1 base and J by 2 bases, and 8 bases separated the two germline ends. This CDR3 is CASSLGSRQETQYF. The CDR3 nucleotides read TGTGCCAGCAGCTTAGGGAGCCGGCAAGAGACCCAGTACTTC.

The chain combines TRBV19 with TRBJ2-5; D remains ambiguous. The germline V and J ends were trimmed by 0 bases and 4 bases, with 3 bases remaining between them. Germline CDR1 LNHDA, CDR2 SQIVND (reference sequence). The CDR3 has 12 residues. CDR3 in DNA: TGTGCCAGTAGTATAGACAGAGAGACCCAGTACTTC. Its translation is CASSIDRETQYF.

This clone was seen more than once but under ten times. The rearrangement uses TRBV2 and TRBJ2-5, with TRBD2 matching over 14 bases. After removal of 6 bases from V and 5 bases from J, the junction contained 8 bases not matched to a gene. The CDR3 covers 16 residues. In germline, CDR1 is SNHLY, CDR2 FYNNEI. CDR3 DNA sequence: TGTGCCAGCAGGGACAGACTAGCGGGGGGGAAGGAGACCCAGTACTTC. Its protein product is CASRDRLAGGKETQYF.

V is TRBV7-9 and J is TRBJ1-2, with a tentative D call TRBD1 (5 bases). V lost 5 bases to trimming and J lost 7 bases, with 14 bases between them. The CDR3 contains 13 residues. In germline, CDR1 is SEHNR, CDR2 FQNEAQ (reference sequence). CDR3 nucleotides: TGTGCCAGCAGCCCCGACAGTAACCGTGGCTACACCTTC. The encoded protein is CASSPDSNRGYTF.

On this clone: Additional DNA sequences in this sample encode the identical CDR3. The chain has TRBV7-9 and TRBJ1-6, with D uncertain. Germline CDR1 SEHNR, CDR2 FQNEAQ (reference sequence). There are 13 residues in the CDR3. V was pared by 5 bases and J by 8 bases, with 10 bases between. The CDR3 region is CASSPKRDSPLHF. In DNA form, the CDR3 reads TGTGCCAGCAGCCCAAAAAGGGATTCACCCCTCCACTTT.

The genes are TRBV4-1 and TRBJ2-3; the match to TRBD1 covers 7 bases. The trim removed 7 bases at V and 4 bases at J, leaving 14 bases unmatched. There are 16 residues in the CDR3. Germline loops: CDR1 MGHRA, CDR2 YSYEKL. CDR3 amino acids: CASKSLTTGVSDTQYF. The CDR3 region has the DNA TGCGCCAGCAAATCTCTCACTACAGGGGTATCAGATACGCAGTATTTT.

The rearrangement joins TRBV7-9 to TRBJ2-7; D perhaps matches TRBD2 (5 bases). The CDR3 length is 11 residues. V was cut by 5 bases and J by 4 bases, with 6 bases left in between. Germline CDR1 is SEHNR and CDR2 is FQNEAQ (reference sequence). The CDR3 DNA is TGTGCCAGCAGCCCGGGGTACGAGCAGTACTTC. Translated, it gives CASSPGYEQYF. Looking up the rest from reference TRBV7-9 and TRBJ2-7 gives the full variable domain: DTGVSQNPRHKITKRGQNVTFRCDPISEHNRLYWYRQTLGQGPEFLTYFQNEAQLEKSRLLSDRFSAERPKGSFSTLEIQRTEQGDSAMYLCASSPGYEQYFGPGTRLTVT.

The gene calls are TRBV11-3 and TRBJ2-2; no firm D call. V shed 5 bases and J shed 3 bases, with 7 bases lying between them. Germline assignment: CDR1 SGHNT and CDR2 YENEEA. The CDR3 covers 13 residues. CDR3 loop: CASSPLYTGELFF. The CDR3 DNA is TGTGCCAGCAGCCCACTATACACCGGGGAGCTGTTTTTT. The full variable domain, completed using reference TRBV11-3 and TRBJ2-2, is EAGVVQSPRYKIIEKKQPVAFWCNPISGHNTLYWYLQNLGQGPELLIRYENEEAVDDSQLPKDRFSAERLKGVDSTLKIQPAELGDSAVYLCASSPLYTGELFFGEGSRLTVL.

The V and J genes are TRBV9 and TRBJ1-2; D unresolved. The CDR3 runs to 13 residues. CDR1 and CDR2 (germline): SGDLS, YYNGEE. V was trimmed by 0 bases and J by 7 bases, leaving 10 bases between them. CDR3 residues: CASSVDPTGGYTF. CDR3 nucleotide sequence: TGTGCCAGCAGCGTAGATCCGACGGGTGGCTACACCTTC.

V usage is TRBV18 and J usage is TRBJ1-3, with a possible D match to TRBD1 (5 bases). The germline V and J ends were trimmed by 0 bases and 2 bases, with 8 bases remaining between them. The CDR3 sequence is 15 residues long. CDR1 KGHSH and CDR2 LQKENI come from the germline V gene. DNA of the CDR3: TGTGCCAGCTCACCACCGGCAGGGCCTGGAAACACCATATATTTT. Its translation: CASSPPAGPGNTIYF.

The V call is TRBV6-1, the J call TRBJ1-4; TRBD1 matches 8 bases. Germline V gene sequence: CDR1 MNHNS, CDR2 SASEGT. After removal of 4 bases from V and 7 bases from J, the junction contained 11 bases not matched to a gene. There are 16 residues in the CDR3. Written as DNA, the CDR3 is TGTGCCAGCAGTGCCCTCTCAGGGGGCGCTCCTGAAAAACTGTTTTTT. Translation gives CASSALSGGAPEKLFF.

The chain combines TRBV2 with TRBJ1-1; D is possibly TRBD1 (5 bases). This CDR3 is 16 amino acids long. CDR1 is SNHLY, CDR2 FYNNEI, per germline. V was cut by 2 bases and J by 0 bases, with 13 bases left in between. The CDR3 sequence is CASSESRARMNTEAFF. The CDR3 nucleotides are TGTGCCAGCAGTGAAAGCAGGGCACGGATGAACACTGAAGCTTTCTTT.

The rearrangement links TRBV2 to TRBJ2-1; D unclear. The CDR3 loop spans 13 amino acids. Trimming shortened V by 8 bases and J by 0 bases, and 8 bases separated the two germline ends. Germline V lookup: CDR1 SNHLY, CDR2 FYNNEI. CDR3 in DNA: TGTGCCAGCGTTGCCCGCTCCTACAATGAGCAGTTCTTC. This codes for CASVARSYNEQFF.